A selection of T cell receptor beta chains follows, all from one sample in a study of cytomegalovirus exposure and HLA in healthy donors. Produced via immunoSEQ multiplex PCR; TCRdb's table is partial and in-frame only. The sample records more than 110,000 clones, about 86% being singletons. The sample was PBMCs. The receptors were sampled from a man between 35 and 55 years old in good health and CMV-seropositive. The CDR3 runs from the conserved cysteine through the conserved F or W. The D gene is left open where the match is weak. Clone size is not always given. Where it is, it says once, few, many or a class for expanded clones.

few	TRBD2	TRBV5-1	TRBJ2-5	16	TGCGCCAGCAGCTTGGCCCTGGCGGGAGAGCAAGAGACCCAGTACTTC	CASSLALAGEQETQYF
.	.	TRBV19	TRBJ2-1	13	TGTGCCACTAGGGGGAGAGGCTACAATGAGCAGTTCTTC	CATRGRGYNEQFF
.	.	TRBV2	TRBJ1-1	12	TGTGCCAGCAAGACCCGGGGGACTGAAGCTTTCTTT	CASKTRGTEAFF
few	.	TRBV7-9	TRBJ1-4	12	TGTGCCAGCAGCTTAGAAACGGTGAAACTGTTTTTT	CASSLETVKLFF
once	.	TRBV2	TRBJ2-7	14	TGTGCCAGCAGTGAACAAGGAGCTTCCTACGAGCAGTACTTC	CASSEQGASYEQYF
.	TRBD2	TRBV9	TRBJ2-1	16	TGTGCCAGCAGCGTGCCAGCGGGAGGGCTTAATAATGAGCAGTTCTTC	CASSVPAGGLNNEQFF
.	.	TRBV6-1	TRBJ1-1	14	TGTGCCACCCGGACGGGGGAGAGTAACACTGAAGCTTTCTTT	CATRTGESNTEAFF
.	TRBD1	TRBV18	TRBJ2-7	13	TGTGCCAGCTTGGGACAGGGGAGGGACGAGCAGTACTTC	CASLGQGRDEQYF
.	TRBD2	TRBV5-1	TRBJ2-1	15	TGCGCCAGCAGCTTAAGACTAGCCGCCTACAATGAGCAGTTCTTC	CASSLRLAAYNEQFF
.	TRBD1	TRBV20-1	TRBJ1-1	11	TGCAGTGCTAGTACGGGACAGGGGGCTTTCTTT	CSASTGQGAFF